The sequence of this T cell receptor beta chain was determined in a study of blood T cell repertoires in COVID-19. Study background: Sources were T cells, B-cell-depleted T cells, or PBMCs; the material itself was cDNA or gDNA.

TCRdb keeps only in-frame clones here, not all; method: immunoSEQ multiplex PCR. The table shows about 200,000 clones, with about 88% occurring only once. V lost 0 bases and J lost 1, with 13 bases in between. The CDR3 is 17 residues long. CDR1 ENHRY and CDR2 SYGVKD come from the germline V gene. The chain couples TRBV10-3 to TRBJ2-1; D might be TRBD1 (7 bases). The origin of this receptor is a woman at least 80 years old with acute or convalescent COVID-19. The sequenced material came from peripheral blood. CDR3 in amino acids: CAISESLRDRSYNEQFF. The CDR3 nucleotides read TGTGCCATCAGTGAGTCGTTGCGGGACAGATCCTACAATGAGCAGTTCTTC.